Here is one T cell receptor (beta chain) with its context. This entry comes from a study of blood T cell repertoires in COVID-19. Overall study context: The study drew acute and convalescent COVID-19 samples from the United States, Italy and Spain. Sample material is recorded as cDNA or gDNA derived from T cells, B-cell-depleted T cells, or PBMCs.

There are 12 residues in the CDR3. Germline V CDR1 and CDR2: ENHRY, SYGVKD. Trimming at V came to 2 bases and at J to 11 bases, leaving 3 bases not matched to a gene. In the original analysis: Estimation of nucleated cell counts was performed using reference gene primer amplification. Method: immunoSEQ multiplex PCR; TCRdb's copy keeps in-frame clones and lacks some. V, J and clone size derive from that table, while D and trimming were established from the DNA sequence. The sample has just under 100,000 clones, 86% seen once. This clonotype was sampled from a woman aged 55-69 years in a cohort sampled during active or convalescent COVID-19. Sequences were obtained from peripheral blood. The J gene is TRBJ2-1, the V gene TRBV10-3; 7 nucleotides match TRBD1. CDR3 DNA sequence: TGTGCCATCAGTGAGCGGGGACAGAAGCAGTTCTTC. This translates into CAISERGQKQFF.